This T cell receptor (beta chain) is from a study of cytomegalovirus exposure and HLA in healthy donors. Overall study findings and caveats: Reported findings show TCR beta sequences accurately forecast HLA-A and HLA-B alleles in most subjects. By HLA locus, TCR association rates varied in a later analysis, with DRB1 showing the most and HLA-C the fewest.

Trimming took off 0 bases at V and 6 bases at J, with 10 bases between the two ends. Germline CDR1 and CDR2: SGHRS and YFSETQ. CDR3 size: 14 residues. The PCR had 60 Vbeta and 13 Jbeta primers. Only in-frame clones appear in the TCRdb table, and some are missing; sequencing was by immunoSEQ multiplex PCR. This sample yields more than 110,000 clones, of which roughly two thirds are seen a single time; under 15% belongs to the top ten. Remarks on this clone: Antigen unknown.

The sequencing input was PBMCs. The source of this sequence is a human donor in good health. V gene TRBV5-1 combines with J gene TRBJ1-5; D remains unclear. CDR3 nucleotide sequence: TGCGCCAGCAGCTTGGACCGGGAGAGTCAGCCCCAGCATTTT. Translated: CASSLDRESQPQHF.